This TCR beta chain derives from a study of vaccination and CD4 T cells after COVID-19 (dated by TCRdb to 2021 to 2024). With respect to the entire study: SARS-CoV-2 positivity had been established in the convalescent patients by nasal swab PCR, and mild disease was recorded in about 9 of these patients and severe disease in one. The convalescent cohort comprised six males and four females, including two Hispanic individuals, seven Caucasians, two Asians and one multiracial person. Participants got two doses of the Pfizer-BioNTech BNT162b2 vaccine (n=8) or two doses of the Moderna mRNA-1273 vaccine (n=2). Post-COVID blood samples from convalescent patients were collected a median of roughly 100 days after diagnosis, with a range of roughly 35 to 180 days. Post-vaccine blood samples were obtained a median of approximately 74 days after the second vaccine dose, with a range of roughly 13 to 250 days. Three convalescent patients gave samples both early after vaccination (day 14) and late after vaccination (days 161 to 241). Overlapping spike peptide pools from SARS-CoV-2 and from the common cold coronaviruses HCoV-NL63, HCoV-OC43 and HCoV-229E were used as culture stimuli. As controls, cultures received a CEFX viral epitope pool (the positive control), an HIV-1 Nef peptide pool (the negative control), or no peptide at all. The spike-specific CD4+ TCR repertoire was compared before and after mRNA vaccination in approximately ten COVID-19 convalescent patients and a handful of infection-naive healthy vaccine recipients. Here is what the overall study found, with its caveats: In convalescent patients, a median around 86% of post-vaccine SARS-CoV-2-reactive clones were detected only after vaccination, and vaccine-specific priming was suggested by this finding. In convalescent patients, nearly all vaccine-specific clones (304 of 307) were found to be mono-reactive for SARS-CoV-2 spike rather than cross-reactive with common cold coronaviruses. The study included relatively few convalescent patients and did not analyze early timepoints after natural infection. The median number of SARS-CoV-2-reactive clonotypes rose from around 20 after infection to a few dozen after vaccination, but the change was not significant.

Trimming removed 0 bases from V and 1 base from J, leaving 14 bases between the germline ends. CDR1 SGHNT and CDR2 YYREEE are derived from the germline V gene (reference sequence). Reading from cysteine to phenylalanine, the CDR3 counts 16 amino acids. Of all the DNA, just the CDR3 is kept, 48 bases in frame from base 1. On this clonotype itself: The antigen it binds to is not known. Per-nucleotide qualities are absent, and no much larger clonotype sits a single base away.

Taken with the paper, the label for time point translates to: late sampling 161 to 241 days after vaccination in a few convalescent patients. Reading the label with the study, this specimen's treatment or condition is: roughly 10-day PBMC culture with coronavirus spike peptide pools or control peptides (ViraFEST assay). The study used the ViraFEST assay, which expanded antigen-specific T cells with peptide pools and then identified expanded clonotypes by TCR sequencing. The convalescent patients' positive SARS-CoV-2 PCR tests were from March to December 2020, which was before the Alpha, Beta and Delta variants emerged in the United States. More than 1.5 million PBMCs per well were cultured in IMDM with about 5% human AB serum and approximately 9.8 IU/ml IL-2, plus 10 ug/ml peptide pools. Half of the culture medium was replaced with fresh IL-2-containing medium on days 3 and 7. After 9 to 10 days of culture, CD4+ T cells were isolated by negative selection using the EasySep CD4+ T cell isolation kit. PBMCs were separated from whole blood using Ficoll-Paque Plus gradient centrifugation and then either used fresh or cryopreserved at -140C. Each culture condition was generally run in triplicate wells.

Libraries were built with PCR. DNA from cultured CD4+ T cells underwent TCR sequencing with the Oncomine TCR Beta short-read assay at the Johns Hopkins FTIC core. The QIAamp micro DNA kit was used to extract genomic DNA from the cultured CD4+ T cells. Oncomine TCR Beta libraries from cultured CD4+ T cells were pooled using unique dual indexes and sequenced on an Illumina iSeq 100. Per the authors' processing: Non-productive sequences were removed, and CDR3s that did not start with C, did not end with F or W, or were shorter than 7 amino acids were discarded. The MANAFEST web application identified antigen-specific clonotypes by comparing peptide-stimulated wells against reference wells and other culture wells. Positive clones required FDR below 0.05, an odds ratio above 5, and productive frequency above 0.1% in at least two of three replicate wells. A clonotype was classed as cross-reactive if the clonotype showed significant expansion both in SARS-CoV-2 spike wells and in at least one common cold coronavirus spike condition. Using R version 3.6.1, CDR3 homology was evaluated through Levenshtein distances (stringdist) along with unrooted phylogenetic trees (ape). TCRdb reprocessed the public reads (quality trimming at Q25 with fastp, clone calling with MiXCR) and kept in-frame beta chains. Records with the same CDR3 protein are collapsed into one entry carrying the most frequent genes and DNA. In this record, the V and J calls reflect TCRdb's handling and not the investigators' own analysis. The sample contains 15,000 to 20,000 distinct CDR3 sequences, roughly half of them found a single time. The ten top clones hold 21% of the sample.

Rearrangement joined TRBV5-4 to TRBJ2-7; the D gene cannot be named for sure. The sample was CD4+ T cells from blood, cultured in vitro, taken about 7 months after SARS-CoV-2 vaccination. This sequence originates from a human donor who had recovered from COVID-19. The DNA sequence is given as TGTGCCAGCAGCTTGGGTCCTTTGACGGAGTCCTACGAGCAGTACTTC. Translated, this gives CASSLGPLTESYEQYF.